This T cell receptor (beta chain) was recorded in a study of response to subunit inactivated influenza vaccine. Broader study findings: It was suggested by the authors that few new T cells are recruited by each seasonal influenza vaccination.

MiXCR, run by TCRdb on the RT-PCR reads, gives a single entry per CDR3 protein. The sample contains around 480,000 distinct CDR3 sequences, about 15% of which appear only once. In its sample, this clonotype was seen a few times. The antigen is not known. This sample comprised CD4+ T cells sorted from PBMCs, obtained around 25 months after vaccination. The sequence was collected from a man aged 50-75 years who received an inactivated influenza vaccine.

The CDR3 DNA follows: TGTGCCAGCAGTGGCCGGGGCACCGGGGAGCTGTTTTTT. Protein product: CASSGRGTGELFF. The V gene is TRBV2, the J gene TRBJ2-2; tentatively, D is TRBD2 (5 bases). Germline V gene lookup returns CDR1 SNHLY and CDR2 FYNNEI. Trimming pared 4 bases from V and 4 bases from J, leaving 7 bases between. The CDR3 runs to 13 residues.